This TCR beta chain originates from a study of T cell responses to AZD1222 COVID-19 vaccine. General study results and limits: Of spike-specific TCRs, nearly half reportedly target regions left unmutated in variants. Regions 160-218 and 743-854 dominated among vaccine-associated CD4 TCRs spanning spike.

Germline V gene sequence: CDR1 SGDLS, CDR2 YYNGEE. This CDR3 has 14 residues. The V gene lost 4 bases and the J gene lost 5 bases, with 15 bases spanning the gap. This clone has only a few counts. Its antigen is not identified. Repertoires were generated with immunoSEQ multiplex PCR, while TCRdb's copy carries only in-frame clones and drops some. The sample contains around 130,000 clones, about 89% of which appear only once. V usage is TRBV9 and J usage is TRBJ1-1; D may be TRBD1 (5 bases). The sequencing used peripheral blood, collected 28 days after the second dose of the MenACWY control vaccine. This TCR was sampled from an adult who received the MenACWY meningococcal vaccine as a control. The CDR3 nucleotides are TGTGCCAGCAGCCCCTATCTGGGGGGAACTGAAGCTTTCTTT. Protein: CASSPYLGGTEAFF.